This paragraph reports one T cell receptor (beta chain). Its antigen is not identified. Germline lookup yields CDR1 SGDLS and CDR2 YYNGEE. This CDR3 region has 14 residues. V shed 4 bases and J shed 1 base, with 9 bases lying between them. This entry comes from a study of T cells in localized non-small cell lung cancer. General observations from the study: Adjacent uninvolved lung tissue had the highest T cell clonality, exceeding tumor. Sequencing involved a lone tumor region, leaving heterogeneity possible. Greater blood T cell density accompanied longer overall survival.

Only in-frame clones appear in the TCRdb table, and some are missing; sequencing was by immunoSEQ multiplex PCR. Of more than 1,500 clones in the sample, 20% to 25% were seen once. The sequence came from a male donor older than 55 with stage II lung adenocarcinoma. The specimen was lung tumor tissue, collected before any cancer treatment. The J gene is TRBJ1-5, the V gene TRBV9, with D hard to call. CDR3 residues: CASSLDLSNQPQHF. CDR3 coding DNA: TGTGCCAGCAGCTTAGACCTGAGCAATCAGCCCCAGCATTTT.